This T cell receptor (beta chain) was observed in a study of shared clonotypes between healthy human individuals. This CDR3 spans 15 amino acids. Per germline, CDR1 SGHKS and CDR2 YYEKEE (reference sequence). Trimming took off 1 base at V and 4 bases at J, with 14 bases between the two ends. Measured with immunoSEQ multiplex PCR; TCRdb has only the in-frame clones, and not every one. The sample includes around 700,000 clones, 72% of them seen just once. This clone turned up a few times. The clonotype was recovered from a woman in her 30s in good health. The chain uses TRBV5-5 and TRBJ1-1, with D possibly TRBD1 on 5 matching bases. What was sequenced was memory CD4+ T cells sorted from blood. Subset noted: CD45RA-negative fraction. CDR3 sequence reads: CASSLPGGGATEAFF. CDR3 DNA: TGTGCCAGCAGCTTGCCCGGGGGAGGGGCCACTGAAGCTTTCTTT.